This T cell receptor beta chain was identified during a study of control samples from healthy donors and cancer patients. The protocol was immunoSEQ multiplex PCR, while the TCRdb copy is restricted to in-frame clones and leaves out a portion. In the table there are tens of thousands of clones, about 81% of which are singletons. The CDR3 length is 14 residues. Per germline, CDR1 SGHDT and CDR2 YYEEEE. The V end was cut by 4 bases, the J end by 5 bases, with 12 bases between. The specimen sequenced was PBMCs. The TCR originated in a man between 65 and 85 years old with lung cancer. The genes are TRBV5-6 and TRBJ2-2; D may be TRBD2 (6 bases). In DNA form, the CDR3 reads TGTGCCAGCAGCCCGTTTGGGGGGACCGGGGAGCTGTTTTTT. Protein product: CASSPFGGTGELFF.